The rows below give T cell receptor beta chains drawn from one sample of a study. TCRdb re-derived calls from the 5' RACE reads in MiXCR, one entry per CDR3 protein. The table lists about 12,000 distinct CDR3 sequences, 45% to 60% of them singletons. The sample comprised tumor-infiltrating Tregs sorted from the breast tumor. The receptor source for this set is a female donor with breast cancer. Each CDR3 is given with its conserved first and last residue. Fields, in order: CDR3 DNA, CDR3 protein, J gene, D gene, clone size, V gene. A D gene is named only where the DNA matches it firmly. Size is stated for part of the rows, as once, few or many counts, or as a class when the clone is expanded.

CDR3 DNA: TGTGCCAGCAGCTTAGTGGGGGGACAGGGGGCCTATGGCTACACCTTC; CDR3 protein: CASSLVGGQGAYGYTF; J gene: TRBJ1-2; D gene: TRBD1; clone size: NA; V gene: TRBV7-2
CDR3 DNA: TGCAGGATACAGGGGGCCTACACCTACGAGCAGTACTTC; CDR3 protein: CRIQGAYTYEQYF; J gene: TRBJ2-7; D gene: TRBD1; clone size: NA; V gene: TRBV20-1
CDR3 DNA: TGTGCCAGCTCACCATCGGGGAATCAGCCCCAGCATTTT; CDR3 protein: CASSPSGNQPQHF; J gene: TRBJ1-5; D gene: NA; clone size: few; V gene: TRBV18
CDR3 DNA: TGTGCCAGTAGTAGACCCCCAGGGGGCAATGAGCAGTTCTTC; CDR3 protein: CASSRPPGGNEQFF; J gene: TRBJ2-1; D gene: TRBD1; clone size: few; V gene: TRBV19
CDR3 DNA: TGCAGCGTTTGGGGTGTGGACACCGGGGAGCTGTCTTTT; CDR3 protein: CSVWGVDTGELSF; J gene: TRBJ2-2; D gene: NA; clone size: NA; V gene: TRBV29-1
CDR3 DNA: TGTGCCATCAGTGGAGAAAACACCGGGGAGCTGTTTTTT; CDR3 protein: CAISGENTGELFF; J gene: TRBJ2-2; D gene: NA; clone size: once; V gene: TRBV10-3
CDR3 DNA: TGTGCCAGCAGCCAAGGGGGGACTAGCGCAGCTACGCAGTATTTT; CDR3 protein: CASSQGGTSAATQYF; J gene: TRBJ2-3; D gene: TRBD2; clone size: NA; V gene: TRBV4-2
CDR3 DNA: TGTGCCAGCAGTGCAAGGACAGGGTACGAGCAGTTCTTC; CDR3 protein: CASSARTGYEQFF; J gene: TRBJ2-1; D gene: TRBD1; clone size: NA; V gene: TRBV7-7
CDR3 DNA: TGCGCCAGCAGCCAAGATCTCGCGGGGAGCACAGATACGCAGTATTTT; CDR3 protein: CASSQDLAGSTDTQYF; J gene: TRBJ2-3; D gene: NA; clone size: NA; V gene: TRBV4-3
CDR3 DNA: TGCAGCGGGGGGGACAGGAACTACGAGCAGTACTTC; CDR3 protein: CSGGDRNYEQYF; J gene: TRBJ2-7; D gene: TRBD1; clone size: NA; V gene: TRBV29-1
CDR3 DNA: TGTGCCAGCACCTCAGGTTTTACTAGCGGGGGCACTATGGCTGATACGCAGTATTTT; CDR3 protein: CASTSGFTSGGTMADTQYF; J gene: TRBJ2-3; D gene: TRBD2; clone size: NA; V gene: TRBV12-3/TRBV12-4
CDR3 DNA: TGTGCCAGCTCACCTGCCAACACCGGGGAGCTGTTTTTT; CDR3 protein: CASSPANTGELFF; J gene: TRBJ2-2; D gene: NA; clone size: few; V gene: TRBV18
CDR3 DNA: TGCGCCAGCAGCCCCGGGACTAGAACTAAACCTGAGCAGTTCTTC; CDR3 protein: CASSPGTRTKPEQFF; J gene: TRBJ2-1; D gene: TRBD2; clone size: NA; V gene: TRBV5-1
CDR3 DNA: TGTGCCAGTAGCTTAGTGGCGGGAAACACCGGGGAGCTGTTTTTT; CDR3 protein: CASSLVAGNTGELFF; J gene: TRBJ2-2; D gene: NA; clone size: NA; V gene: TRBV11-2
CDR3 DNA: TGTGCCAGCAGCCAAGGCCTACGGTCAGGGGGGGAGGTCGAGCAGTACTTC; CDR3 protein: CASSQGLRSGGEVEQYF; J gene: TRBJ2-7; D gene: NA; clone size: NA; V gene: TRBV4-2
CDR3 DNA: TGTGCCAGCAGCTTAGAGGGGGGAACTGAAGCTTTCTTT; CDR3 protein: CASSLEGGTEAFF; J gene: TRBJ1-1; D gene: NA; clone size: NA; V gene: TRBV11-2
CDR3 DNA: TGCGCCAGCAGCTCCGTCAGGCACGATGAGCAGTTCTTC; CDR3 protein: CASSSVRHDEQFF; J gene: TRBJ2-1; D gene: NA; clone size: NA; V gene: TRBV5-1
CDR3 DNA: TGTGCCAGCAGCCCGAGAGGTACAGATACGCAGTATTTT; CDR3 protein: CASSPRGTDTQYF; J gene: TRBJ2-3; D gene: NA; clone size: medium-sized; V gene: TRBV7-9
CDR3 DNA: TGCGCCAGCAGCTTATCTAGCGGGAGCTACGAGCAGTACTTC; CDR3 protein: CASSLSSGSYEQYF; J gene: TRBJ2-7; D gene: TRBD2; clone size: few; V gene: TRBV5-1
CDR3 DNA: TGCGCCAGCAGCTCCAGTAGTACCCAAGAGACCCAGTACTTC; CDR3 protein: CASSSSSTQETQYF; J gene: TRBJ2-5; D gene: NA; clone size: few; V gene: TRBV5-1
CDR3 DNA: TGTGCCAGCAGCCTCACTAGCGGGAGGAACGAGCAGTACTTC; CDR3 protein: CASSLTSGRNEQYF; J gene: TRBJ2-7; D gene: TRBD2; clone size: NA; V gene: TRBV7-2
CDR3 DNA: TGCAGTGCTATCCCTAGGGTGGGGCAGAAAAACATTCAGTACTTC; CDR3 protein: CSAIPRVGQKNIQYF; J gene: TRBJ2-4; D gene: NA; clone size: NA; V gene: TRBV20-1
CDR3 DNA: TGTGCCAGCACAACCCCAGGAGGGATCACCGGGGAGCTGTTTTTT; CDR3 protein: CASTTPGGITGELFF; J gene: TRBJ2-2; D gene: NA; clone size: NA; V gene: TRBV7-2
CDR3 DNA: TGTGCCAGCATAGCCGGACAGGGTTTTGGCTACACCTTC; CDR3 protein: CASIAGQGFGYTF; J gene: TRBJ1-2; D gene: TRBD1; clone size: NA; V gene: TRBV6-5
CDR3 DNA: TGCAGCGGGAGAGGACAGGGACGTACTAACTATGGCTACACCTTC; CDR3 protein: CSGRGQGRTNYGYTF; J gene: TRBJ1-2; D gene: TRBD1; clone size: few; V gene: TRBV20-1
CDR3 DNA: TGCAGTGCTAGATACAGGGGTCCCGGGGAGACCCAGTACTTC; CDR3 protein: CSARYRGPGETQYF; J gene: TRBJ2-5; D gene: TRBD1; clone size: NA; V gene: TRBV20-1
CDR3 DNA: TGCAGTGCTAGAAAAGACAGGGTTCTCACTGAAGCTTTCTTT; CDR3 protein: CSARKDRVLTEAFF; J gene: TRBJ1-1; D gene: TRBD1; clone size: NA; V gene: TRBV20-1
CDR3 DNA: TGTGCCAGCAGCTTAGGAGGGAATGGAAACACCATATATTTT; CDR3 protein: CASSLGGNGNTIYF; J gene: TRBJ1-3; D gene: NA; clone size: NA; V gene: TRBV7-2
CDR3 DNA: TGTGCCAGCAAATCGGGAGAAAACACCGGGGAGCTGTTTTTT; CDR3 protein: CASKSGENTGELFF; J gene: TRBJ2-2; D gene: NA; clone size: NA; V gene: TRBV9
CDR3 DNA: TGTGCCAGCAGCCAAGGGGTGTTGAGATCCTATGGCTACACCTTC; CDR3 protein: CASSQGVLRSYGYTF; J gene: TRBJ1-2; D gene: NA; clone size: NA; V gene: TRBV4-2
CDR3 DNA: TGTGCCAGCAGCGCAAACACAGATACGCAGTATTTT; CDR3 protein: CASSANTDTQYF; J gene: TRBJ2-3; D gene: NA; clone size: NA; V gene: TRBV7-2
CDR3 DNA: TGCGCCAGCAGCCGGGGACAGATAGATAATTCACCCCTCCACTTT; CDR3 protein: CASSRGQIDNSPLHF; J gene: TRBJ1-6; D gene: TRBD1; clone size: NA; V gene: TRBV4-3
CDR3 DNA: TGTGCCAGCAGAAGTCGGACTACCGATAATTCACCCCTCCACTTT; CDR3 protein: CASRSRTTDNSPLHF; J gene: TRBJ1-6; D gene: NA; clone size: NA; V gene: TRBV6-1
CDR3 DNA: TGTGCCAGCAGTCCCCGGGGGGGCTACATGAACACTGAAGCTTTCTTT; CDR3 protein: CASSPRGGYMNTEAFF; J gene: TRBJ1-1; D gene: NA; clone size: NA; V gene: TRBV6-5
CDR3 DNA: TGTGCCTGGAGTCTACCCGGGACAGTATTGGGCTACACCTTC; CDR3 protein: CAWSLPGTVLGYTF; J gene: TRBJ1-2; D gene: TRBD1; clone size: NA; V gene: TRBV30
CDR3 DNA: TGTGCCAGCAGCTCCTCCGGGGGGACCCAAGAGACCCAGTACTTC; CDR3 protein: CASSSSGGTQETQYF; J gene: TRBJ2-5; D gene: TRBD2; clone size: NA; V gene: TRBV7-9
CDR3 DNA: TGCAGCACGAAGGGAGCGGGTTCCTACAATGAGCAGTTCTTC; CDR3 protein: CSTKGAGSYNEQFF; J gene: TRBJ2-1; D gene: NA; clone size: NA; V gene: TRBV20-1
CDR3 DNA: TGTGCCAGCAGTCCGCTGGGGGAGACCCAGTACTTC; CDR3 protein: CASSPLGETQYF; J gene: TRBJ2-5; D gene: NA; clone size: NA; V gene: TRBV27
CDR3 DNA: TGTGCCAGCAGACCTACTCGAATAGCCGCAGATACGCAGTATTTT; CDR3 protein: CASRPTRIAADTQYF; J gene: TRBJ2-3; D gene: NA; clone size: few; V gene: TRBV6-2/TRBV6-3
CDR3 DNA: TGCAGTGCTATAGATTTGGTGTTGAGGTTCAACACTGAAGCTTTCTTT; CDR3 protein: CSAIDLVLRFNTEAFF; J gene: TRBJ1-1; D gene: NA; clone size: NA; V gene: TRBV20-1
CDR3 DNA: TGCAGTGCTAGACTAGCGGGAGACACCGGGGAGCTGTTTTTT; CDR3 protein: CSARLAGDTGELFF; J gene: TRBJ2-2; D gene: TRBD2; clone size: few; V gene: TRBV20-1
CDR3 DNA: TGTGCCAGCAGGGCCACAGGGGTTTACGAGCAGTACTTC; CDR3 protein: CASRATGVYEQYF; J gene: TRBJ2-7; D gene: TRBD1; clone size: few; V gene: TRBV12-3/TRBV12-4
CDR3 DNA: TGTGCCAGCAGGCCTACAGGGGTGGTAAACATTCAGTACTTC; CDR3 protein: CASRPTGVVNIQYF; J gene: TRBJ2-4; D gene: TRBD1; clone size: NA; V gene: TRBV12-3/TRBV12-4
CDR3 DNA: TGTGCCAGCAGCTTAAAGGTTTCACTCAATCAGCCCCAGCATTTT; CDR3 protein: CASSLKVSLNQPQHF; J gene: TRBJ1-5; D gene: NA; clone size: NA; V gene: TRBV7-3
CDR3 DNA: TGTGCCAGCAGCCCCGGCCAGGATACGCAGTATTTT; CDR3 protein: CASSPGQDTQYF; J gene: TRBJ2-3; D gene: NA; clone size: once; V gene: TRBV7-8
CDR3 DNA: TGTGCCAGCAGCTCTAACTACAGGGATGAGACCCAGTACTTC; CDR3 protein: CASSSNYRDETQYF; J gene: TRBJ2-5; D gene: NA; clone size: few; V gene: TRBV11-2
CDR3 DNA: TGTGCCATCAGTGATAGCGGGAGTGGTAATGAGCAGTTCTTC; CDR3 protein: CAISDSGSGNEQFF; J gene: TRBJ2-1; D gene: TRBD2; clone size: NA; V gene: TRBV10-3
CDR3 DNA: TGTGCCAGCCGCCCAGGTGGACGGTCCTACGAGCAGTACTTC; CDR3 protein: CASRPGGRSYEQYF; J gene: TRBJ2-7; D gene: NA; clone size: once; V gene: TRBV6-2/TRBV6-3
CDR3 DNA: TGTGCCAGCAGGCCCTGGACAGAGAACGGCGGCTACACCTTC; CDR3 protein: CASRPWTENGGYTF; J gene: TRBJ1-2; D gene: NA; clone size: NA; V gene: TRBV27
CDR3 DNA: TGTGCCAGCAGCTTAGCAGGGGCGTACAATGAGCAGTTCTTC; CDR3 protein: CASSLAGAYNEQFF; J gene: TRBJ2-1; D gene: NA; clone size: NA; V gene: TRBV11-2
CDR3 DNA: TGCAGCGTTTACGGACAGGGAAACATTCAGTACTTC; CDR3 protein: CSVYGQGNIQYF; J gene: TRBJ2-4; D gene: TRBD1; clone size: NA; V gene: TRBV29-1
CDR3 DNA: TGCAGTGCTGACGTGAGGGGGGGCTACACCTTC; CDR3 protein: CSADVRGGYTF; J gene: TRBJ1-2; D gene: NA; clone size: NA; V gene: TRBV20-1
CDR3 DNA: TGTGCCAGCAGTGAGAGCGCTGAAGCTTTCTTT; CDR3 protein: CASSESAEAFF; J gene: TRBJ1-1; D gene: NA; clone size: once; V gene: TRBV12-3/TRBV12-4
CDR3 DNA: TGCAGTGCTTCACCGGGACTAGCGGGAACAGATACGCAGTATTTT; CDR3 protein: CSASPGLAGTDTQYF; J gene: TRBJ2-3; D gene: TRBD2; clone size: NA; V gene: TRBV20-1
CDR3 DNA: TGTGCCAGCAGCTTAGCGTGGGGTGGAGAGACCCAGTACTTC; CDR3 protein: CASSLAWGGETQYF; J gene: TRBJ2-5; D gene: NA; clone size: NA; V gene: TRBV7-9
CDR3 DNA: TGTGCCAGCAGCCCTGACTACGAGCAGTACTTC; CDR3 protein: CASSPDYEQYF; J gene: TRBJ2-7; D gene: NA; clone size: NA; V gene: TRBV7-2